The 10 T cell receptor beta chains listed next were all sequenced from one sample in a study of cytomegalovirus exposure and HLA in healthy donors. In the PCR, 60 Vbeta and 13 Jbeta primers were used. Libraries were prepared by immunoSEQ multiplex PCR; TCRdb keeps only in-frame clonotypes and omits some of them. Counted here are about 140,000 clones, 55% to 85% occurring once; the ten biggest clones make up over 2%. The sequenced sample was PBMCs. These receptors were taken from a man aged 40-55 years in good health and CMV-seronegative.

The chain uses TRBV29-1 and TRBJ2-2; D is possibly TRBD2 (6 bases). In germline, CDR1 is SQVTM, CDR2 ANQGSEA. The length of the CDR3 is 15 residues. Deletions cut 5 bases from V and 3 bases from J, with 16 bases between. CDR3 coding DNA: TGCAGCGTTCGACCCGGGACTCAGGACACCGGGGAGCTGTTTTTT. Amino acids: CSVRPGTQDTGELFF.

The J gene is TRBJ2-3, the V gene TRBV11-2, with 7 nucleotides matching TRBD1. This CDR3 spans 17 amino acids. Germline trimming cut 3 bases from V and 6 bases from J; bases unmatched to any gene: 15. Germline V gene data show CDR1 as SGHAT and CDR2 as FQNNGV. The CDR3 region is CASSFGNWQGRGDTQYF. The CDR3 DNA reads TGTGCCAGCAGCTTTGGGAATTGGCAGGGCAGGGGGGATACGCAGTATTTT.

The chain uses TRBV2 and TRBJ2-7; 8 bases fit TRBD1. The CDR3 totals 14 residues. Germline trimming cut 7 bases from V and 4 bases from J; bases unmatched to any gene: 9. In germline, CDR1 is SNHLY, CDR2 FYNNEI. CDR3 DNA sequence: TGTGCCAGCACCCTCGGACAGGGAACTTACGAGCAGTACTTC. Translating it yields CASTLGQGTYEQYF.

This chain joins TRBV7-6 and TRBJ2-4; D gene ambiguous. The length of the CDR3 is 13 residues. V shed 5 bases and J shed 0 bases, with 5 bases lying between them. Germline-derived CDR1 and CDR2 are SGHVS and FNYEAQ. CDR3 region: CASSPLAKNIQYF. Here the CDR3 DNA reads TGTGCCAGCAGCCCCCTAGCCAAAAACATTCAGTACTTC. The full variable domain, its missing parts supplied by reference TRBV7-6 and TRBJ2-4, is GAGVSQSPRYKVTKRGQDVALRCDPISGHVSLYWYRQALGQGPEFLTYFNYEAQQDKSGLPNDRFSAERPEGSISTLTIQRTEQRDSAMYRCASSPLAKNIQYFGAGTRLSVL.

A note on this clone: Other DNA sequences of this sample code for an identical CDR3. The V gene is TRBV5-4, the J gene TRBJ2-7; TRBD2 matches 12 bases. Germline V CDR1 and CDR2: SGHNT, YYREEE (reference sequence). The CDR3 is 15 amino acids. V was clipped by 3 bases and J by 3 bases; unmatched bases: 4. For the CDR3, the DNA is TGTGCCAGCAGCTCCGGACTAGCGGGGAGCTACGAGCAGTACTTC. It codes for CASSSGLAGSYEQYF.

The chain has TRBV6-4 and TRBJ2-2; 8 bases are a match to TRBD2. The CDR3 contains 16 residues. Germline V gene data show CDR1 as MRHNA and CDR2 as SNTAGT. Trimming removed 0 bases from V and 6 bases from J; junction bases left unmatched: 6. In DNA, the CDR3 is TGTGCCAGCAGTGACTCGATTAGCGGGGCCGCCGGGGAGCTGTTTTTT. As protein: CASSDSISGAAGELFF.

J is TRBJ1-3 and V is TRBV7-9; TRBD1 matches at 8 bases. This CDR3 spans 15 amino acids. After removal of 5 bases from V and 0 bases from J, the junction contained 3 bases not matched to a gene. The germline gives CDR1 SEHNR, CDR2 FQNEAQ (reference sequence). Here the CDR3 DNA reads TGTGCCAGCAGCACCACAGGGGGCTCTGGAAACACCATATATTTT. Encoded protein: CASSTTGGSGNTIYF.

The chain couples TRBV13 to TRBJ2-3; weak D call: TRBD2 (6 bases). Germline V gene data show CDR1 as PRHDT and CDR2 as FYEKMQ (reference sequence). Trimming took off 5 bases at V and 4 bases at J, with 10 bases between the two ends. The CDR3 consists of 13 residues. This CDR3 is CASSQTRADTQYF. The DNA of the CDR3 is TGTGCCAGCAGCCAGACTAGAGCAGATACGCAGTATTTT.

The CDR3 nucleotides read TGTGCCAGCAGATCGCCGGGTCTTACTTCCTACGAGCAGTACTTC. This sequence encodes CASRSPGLTSYEQYF. The chain is built from TRBV6-6 and TRBJ2-7; D gene uncertain. Germline CDR1 is MNHNY and CDR2 is SVGAGI (reference sequence). The CDR3 spans 15 residues. V dropped 6 bases and J dropped 1 base, with 16 bases sitting between them.

This clone was seen only once. The CDR3 is CASSLGGQGAGQETQYF. CDR3 nucleotides: TGTGCCAGCAGCTTAGGTGGACAGGGAGCGGGCCAAGAGACCCAGTACTTC. This chain uses TRBV11-2 with TRBJ2-5; 8 bases agree with TRBD1. The V gene's germline CDR1 is SGHAT and CDR2 FQNNGV. V shed 1 base, J shed 1 base, and the junction held 8 bases outside the gene matches. The CDR3 extends over 17 amino acids.